The next 32 T cell receptor beta chains were all read from a single sample in a study of blood T cell repertoires in COVID-19. The table came from immunoSEQ multiplex PCR; TCRdb's copy has only in-frame clones and leaves some out. Of some 130,000 clones in the sample, around 84% were seen once. The sample taken for sequencing was PBMCs or T cells enriched from blood (not recorded which). Receptors were obtained from a man aged 35 to 55 with acute COVID-19.

There are a few counts of this clone. This sequence joins TRBV2 and TRBJ1-5, with 9 bases aligning to TRBD1. The CDR3 has 15 amino acids. The V gene's germline CDR1 is SNHLY and CDR2 FYNNEI. J lost 7 bases, V lost 6 bases, and 10 bases had no gene match. The CDR3 here is CASSERTGDNQPQHF. CDR3 sequence (DNA): TGTGCCAGCAGCGAGCGGACAGGGGACAACCAGCCCCAGCATTTT.

V is TRBV15 and J is TRBJ2-7; weak D call: TRBD1 (6 bases). The CDR3 loop spans 15 amino acids. Germline V CDR1 and CDR2: LNHNV, YYDKDF (reference sequence). With 5 bases removed from V and 5 bases from J, the gap between germline ends came to 19 bases. This CDR3 is CATSYAQGNWNEQYF. The CDR3 nucleotides read TGTGCCACCAGCTACGCCCAGGGGAATTGGAACGAGCAGTACTTC.

The V and J genes are TRBV2 and TRBJ2-7; D is perhaps TRBD1 (7 bases). Germline values: CDR1 SNHLY, CDR2 FYNNEI. With 3 bases removed from V and 7 bases from J, the gap between germline ends came to 19 bases. The CDR3 totals 15 residues. CDR3 protein: CASSDPGQSEGEQYF. CDR3 bases: TGTGCCAGCAGTGACCCGGGACAGTCGGAGGGAGAGCAGTACTTC.

This chain connects TRBV28 to TRBJ2-7; TRBD2 matches at 14 bases. V trimming: 6 bases; J trimming: 8 bases; junction bases outside the gene matches: 6. The CDR3 spans 14 residues. The germline CDR1 and CDR2 sequences are MDHEN and SYDVKM. As DNA, the CDR3 is TGTGCCAGCAGGGCCTGGACTAGCGGGAGGAAGCAGTACTTC. Translated, it gives CASRAWTSGRKQYF. Full variable domain (rest looked up from reference TRBV28 and TRBJ2-7): DVKVTQSSRYLVKRTGEKVFLECVQDMDHENMFWYRQDPGLGLRLIYFSYDVKMKEKGDIPEGYSVSREKKERFSLILESASTNQTSMYLCASRAWTSGRKQYFGPGTRLTVT.

The chain joins TRBV28 to TRBJ2-3; 14 nucleotides agree with TRBD2. The CDR3 covers 18 residues. Germline V gene data show CDR1 as MDHEN and CDR2 as SYDVKM. J was trimmed by 4 bases and V by 5 bases; bases with no gene match: 11. CDR3 loop: CASSEGTSGRGLADTQYF. The CDR3 DNA follows: TGTGCCAGCAGTGAAGGGACTAGCGGGAGAGGATTGGCAGATACGCAGTATTTT.

The gene calls are TRBV12-3 or TRBV12-4 and TRBJ1-1; D gene uncertain. V was clipped by 1 base and J by 3 bases, with 6 bases between them. This CDR3 has 13 residues. CDR3 coding DNA: TGTGCCAGCAGTTTAGGTGCGGACACTGAAGCTTTCTTT. Its protein product is CASSLGADTEAFF.

The chain joins TRBV7-9 to TRBJ1-1; 7 positions agree with TRBD1. This CDR3 spans 15 amino acids. Germline assignment: CDR1 SEHNR and CDR2 FQNEAQ (reference sequence). Trimming removed 3 bases from V and 1 base from J; junction bases left unmatched: 5. The CDR3 sequence is CASSFTGEGNTEAFF. Here the CDR3 DNA reads TGTGCCAGCAGCTTTACAGGGGAAGGGAACACTGAAGCTTTCTTT.

The gene calls are TRBV18 and TRBJ1-2; D possibly corresponds to TRBD1 (6 bases). The germline V gene encodes CDR1 KGHSH and CDR2 LQKENI. The CDR3 loop spans 14 amino acids. The V and J ends lost 6 bases and 6 bases respectively, with 17 bases between them. CDR3 coding DNA: TGTGCCAGCTCGCCAGGGCAACAGGGCGATGGCTACACCTTC. Translated, it gives CASSPGQQGDGYTF.

This sequence joins TRBV5-1 and TRBJ2-2, with unresolved D. The germline V gene encodes CDR1 SGHRS and CDR2 YFSETQ. CDR3 size: 13 residues. Trimming left V 3 bases short and J 3 bases short, with 6 bases between. CDR3 amino acids: CASSSLYTGELFF. CDR3 sequence (DNA): TGCGCCAGCAGCTCCCTATACACCGGGGAGCTGTTTTTT.

V is TRBV3-1 (or the pseudogene TRBV3-2) and J is TRBJ2-7; 10 bases agree with TRBD2. The CDR3 contains 14 residues. Germline CDR1 LGHDT, CDR2 YNNKEL (reference sequence). V was clipped by 6 bases and J by 7 bases; unmatched bases: 9. The CDR3 sequence is CASSSGLAPGEQYF. CDR3 nucleotide sequence: TGTGCCAGCAGTTCGGGACTAGCGCCGGGGGAGCAGTACTTC.

The chain joins TRBV5-8 to TRBJ2-2; no clear D. The CDR3 is 15 amino acids. CDR1 SGHTS and CDR2 YDEGEE come from the germline V gene. V lost 0 bases to trimming and J lost 5 bases, with 11 bases between them. The CDR3 DNA reads as TGTGCCAGCAGCTTGGGGGTCACCGGGACCGGGGAGCTGTTTTTT. Amino acids: CASSLGVTGTGELFF.

The DNA of the CDR3 is TGTGCCAGCAGTGAATCGAACAGGCCGCGAGCTTTCTTT. It translates to CASSESNRPRAFF. J is TRBJ1-1 and V is TRBV25-1; tentative D call: TRBD1 (5 bases). This CDR3 has 13 residues. CDR1 is MGHDK and CDR2 is SYGVNS in the germline V gene. With 1 base removed from V and 10 bases from J, the gap between germline ends came to 13 bases.

This chain joins TRBV3-1 (or the pseudogene TRBV3-2) and TRBJ2-1; 12 bases agree with TRBD2. Germline V gene lookup returns CDR1 LGHDT and CDR2 YNNKEL (reference sequence). The V and J ends lost 1 base and 9 bases, in that order; junction bases with no gene match: 7. The CDR3 contains 16 residues. Here the CDR3 DNA reads TGTGCCAGCAGCCAAGTGCAACTAGCGGGAGGAGTTGAGCAGTTCTTC. Protein: CASSQVQLAGGVEQFF.

A word on this clone: One end of the junction varies from germline; a read error may be responsible. The rearrangement joins TRBV2 to TRBJ1-5; D perhaps matches TRBD1 (5 bases). The CDR3 spans 13 residues. The germline gives CDR1 SNHLY, CDR2 FYNNEI. For the CDR3, the DNA is TGTGCCAGCAGAGAAGACCCCACAGGGCCCCAGCATTTT. Protein product: CASREDPTGPQHF.

The V and J genes are TRBV12-5 and TRBJ2-3, with 9 bases aligning to TRBD2. The CDR3 length is 15 residues. With 1 base clipped from V and 4 bases from J, the junction kept 3 bases outside the gene matches. The germline CDR1 and CDR2 sequences are LGHNT and FRNRAP. CDR3 bases: TGTGCTAGTGGTTTGGCTAGCGGGGACCCAGATACGCAGTATTTT. Its translation is CASGLASGDPDTQYF. Drawing the rest from reference TRBV12-5 and TRBJ2-3, the complete variable domain is DARVTQTPRHKVTEMGQEVTMRCQPILGHNTVFWYRQTMMQGLELLAYFRNRAPLDDSGMPKDRFSAEMPDATLATLKIQPSEPRDSAVYFCASGLASGDPDTQYFGPGTRLTVL.

This clone came up a few times. The V gene is TRBV10-3, the J gene TRBJ2-6; no definite D call. From germline, CDR1 is ENHRY and CDR2 SYGVKD. Trimming stripped 0 bases from V and 0 bases from J, with 9 bases between. This CDR3 is 17 amino acids long. The DNA for the CDR3 is TGTGCCATCAGTGAGTCTACGGGTAGCTCTGGGGCCAACGTCCTGACTTTC. It specifies CAISESTGSSGANVLTF.

The rearrangement uses TRBV7-2 and TRBJ2-2, with a weak D call TRBD1 (6 bases). This CDR3 has 15 residues. In germline, CDR1 is SGHTA, CDR2 FQGNSA. V was cut by 5 bases and J by 3 bases, with 13 bases left in between. As DNA, the CDR3 is TGTGCCAGCAGCCCTCTGGACAGACACACCGGGGAGCTGTTTTTT. Encoded protein: CASSPLDRHTGELFF.

The J gene is TRBJ2-4, the V gene TRBV28; possible D gene TRBD2, 5 bases. This CDR3 has 15 residues. The germline gives CDR1 MDHEN, CDR2 SYDVKM. Trimming cost V 2 bases and J 0 bases, with 8 bases left between them. The CDR3 region is CASSLGSIAKNIQYF. The CDR3 DNA follows: TGTGCCAGCAGTTTAGGGAGCATAGCCAAAAACATTCAGTACTTC. Drawing the rest from reference TRBV28 and TRBJ2-4, the complete variable domain is DVKVTQSSRYLVKRTGEKVFLECVQDMDHENMFWYRQDPGLGLRLIYFSYDVKMKEKGDIPEGYSVSREKKERFSLILESASTNQTSMYLCASSLGSIAKNIQYFGAGTRLSVL.

The chain combines TRBV6-6 with TRBJ2-1; 10 positions agree with TRBD1. The length of the CDR3 is 14 residues. In germline, CDR1 is MNHNY, CDR2 SVGAGI (reference sequence). The V gene end was trimmed by 4 bases and the J gene end by 8 bases; junction bases not matched to a gene: 5. The DNA of the CDR3 is TGTGCCAGCAGTTCCCTCGGGACAGGGGATGAGCAGTTCTTC. Protein: CASSSLGTGDEQFF.

There are a few counts of this clone. This chain links TRBV5-6 with TRBJ2-1; the D gene is possibly TRBD1 (6 bases). This CDR3 comprises 14 residues. The V gene's germline CDR1 is SGHDT and CDR2 YYEEEE. Trimming took off 3 bases at V and 8 bases at J, with 15 bases between the two ends. CDR3 nucleotides: TGTGCCAGCAGCTATAGAGACAGGTTCGATGAGCAGTTCTTC. Translated: CASSYRDRFDEQFF.

This sequence joins TRBV24-1 and TRBJ2-5; tentative D call: TRBD1 (5 bases). Between the trimmed V and J ends, which lost 3 bases and 5 bases, there was a span of 15 bases. The germline CDR1 and CDR2 sequences are KGHDR and SFDVKD. The CDR3 runs to 15 residues. CDR3 bases: TGTGCCACCAGTGATGGAACAAGGGGTGGGGAGACCCAGTACTTC. Translating gives CATSDGTRGGETQYF.

This clone was observed a few times. This rearrangement joins TRBV9 to TRBJ2-1; 7 nucleotides agree with TRBD2. The V gene end was trimmed by 0 bases and the J gene end by 3 bases; junction bases not matched to a gene: 9. CDR1 and CDR2 (germline): SGDLS, YYNGEE. The CDR3 runs 17 residues. The CDR3 bases are TGTGCCAGCAGCGTAGGGTTTGTGTCTAGCGGCTACAATGAGCAGTTCTTC. This sequence encodes CASSVGFVSSGYNEQFF.

This chain joins TRBV28 and TRBJ2-7, with D perhaps TRBD2 (5 bases). This CDR3 has 15 amino acids. Germline loops: CDR1 MDHEN, CDR2 SYDVKM. V was pared by 8 bases and J by 6 bases, with 23 bases between. This CDR3 reads CASLKADEGKREQYF. DNA for the CDR3: TGTGCCAGCCTTAAAGCGGATGAAGGGAAGCGCGAGCAGTACTTC.

This clone was recorded once. This rearrangement joins TRBV9 to TRBJ2-7, with a tentative D call TRBD2 (6 bases). CDR1 is SGDLS, CDR2 YYNGEE, per germline. V was clipped by 4 bases and J by 4 bases, with 21 bases between them. This CDR3 has 16 residues. The CDR3 DNA is TGTGCCAGCAGCCCTCGGGGGAGGAGTTTACTTTACGAGCAGTACTTC. The encoded protein is CASSPRGRSLLYEQYF.

The chain recombines TRBV19 with TRBJ2-7; TRBD1 aligns across 8 bases. The CDR3 is 12 amino acids. Germline CDR1 is LNHDA and CDR2 is SQIVND (reference sequence). V shed 8 bases and J 2 bases; nucleotides not matched to a gene: 2. The CDR3 region is CASGQGPYEQYF. The CDR3 DNA follows: TGTGCCAGTGGACAGGGCCCCTACGAGCAGTACTTC.

The rearrangement links TRBV11-3 to TRBJ2-2; the match to TRBD2 covers 10 bases. Trimming at V came to 0 bases and at J to 6 bases, leaving 4 bases not matched to a gene. Per the germline V gene, CDR1 is SGHNT and CDR2 is YENEEA. The length of the CDR3 is 16 residues. CDR3 bases: TGTGCCAGCAGCTTAGACGGGACTAGCGAACCCGGGGAGCTGTTTTTT. This codes for CASSLDGTSEPGELFF.

This clone has more than one count but fewer than ten. The V and J genes are TRBV5-1 and TRBJ2-5; possibly TRBD2 for D (6 bases). V lost 4 bases and J 4 bases, leaving 17 bases between the germline ends. This CDR3 is 15 amino acids long. CDR1 and CDR2 (germline): SGHRS, YFSETQ. In nucleotides, the CDR3 is TGCGCCAGCAGCATCACCGGGACTCACGTAGAGACCCAGTACTTC. Amino acid sequence: CASSITGTHVETQYF.

This clone has just one count. The V call is TRBV3-1 (or the pseudogene TRBV3-2), the J call TRBJ2-3, with TRBD2 matching 13 bases. With V trimmed by 4 bases and J by 5 bases, 3 bases remained unmatched. The V gene's germline CDR1 is LGHDT and CDR2 YNNKEL (reference sequence). The CDR3 extends over 15 amino acids. The DNA for the CDR3 is TGTGCCAGCAGCCTAGGACTAGCGGGGGTAGATACGCAGTATTTT. This translates into CASSLGLAGVDTQYF.

The chain recombines TRBV6-5 with TRBJ2-5; 12 bases match TRBD2. V was clipped by 10 bases and J by 5 bases; unmatched bases: 11. The CDR3 runs to 15 residues. Germline CDR1 is MNHEY and CDR2 is SVGAGI. The CDR3 nucleotides are TGTGCCACTACGACTAGCGGGAGCGGGTGGGAGACCCAGTACTTC. Protein sequence: CATTTSGSGWETQYF.

This clone has just one count. This chain uses TRBV5-1 with TRBJ1-6; D gene uncertain. Germline CDR1 SGHRS, CDR2 YFSETQ. This CDR3 spans 14 amino acids. The V gene lost 5 bases and the J gene lost 0 bases, with 6 bases spanning the gap. CDR3 DNA sequence: TGCGCCAGCAGACTGAGCTCCTATAATTCACCCCTCCACTTT. It codes for CASRLSSYNSPLHF.

V gene TRBV6-5 combines with J gene TRBJ2-7; 10 nucleotides align to TRBD2. The CDR3 has 15 residues. The germline gives CDR1 MNHEY, CDR2 SVGAGI. The J segment lost 1 base and the V segment lost 7 bases, leaving 7 bases of the junction unmatched. The CDR3 spells CASMSQREGSYEQYF. DNA for the CDR3: TGTGCCAGCATGAGCCAGCGGGAGGGGTCCTACGAGCAGTACTTC.

The table lists this clone with a count of one. The chain recombines TRBV5-1 with TRBJ2-2; 12 bases match TRBD2. This CDR3 has 16 amino acids. Germline assignment: CDR1 SGHRS and CDR2 YFSETQ. The junction had 10 bases not matched to a gene; V was cut back by 6 bases and J by 7 bases. DNA for the CDR3: TGCGCCAGCACCACCCGACTAGCGGGAGCTGGCGGGGAGCTGTTTTTT. Amino acid sequence: CASTTRLAGAGGELFF.